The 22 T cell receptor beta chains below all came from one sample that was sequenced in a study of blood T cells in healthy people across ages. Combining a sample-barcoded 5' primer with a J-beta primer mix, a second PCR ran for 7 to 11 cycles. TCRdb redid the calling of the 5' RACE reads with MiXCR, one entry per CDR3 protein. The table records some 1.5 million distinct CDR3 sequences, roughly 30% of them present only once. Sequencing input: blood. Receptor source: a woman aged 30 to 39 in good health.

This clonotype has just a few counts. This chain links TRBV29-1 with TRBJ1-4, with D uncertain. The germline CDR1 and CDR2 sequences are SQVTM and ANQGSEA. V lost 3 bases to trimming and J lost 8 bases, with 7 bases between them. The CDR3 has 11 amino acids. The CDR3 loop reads CSVDQGEKLFF. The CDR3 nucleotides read TGCAGCGTTGACCAAGGGGAAAAACTGTTTTTT.

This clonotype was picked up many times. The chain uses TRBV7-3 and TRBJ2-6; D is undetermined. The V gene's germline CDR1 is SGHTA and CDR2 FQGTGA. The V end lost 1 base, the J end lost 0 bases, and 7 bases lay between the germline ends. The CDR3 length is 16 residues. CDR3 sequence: CASSLSRPSGANVLTF. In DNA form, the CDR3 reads TGTGCCAGCAGCTTAAGCAGGCCCTCTGGGGCCAACGTCCTGACTTTC.

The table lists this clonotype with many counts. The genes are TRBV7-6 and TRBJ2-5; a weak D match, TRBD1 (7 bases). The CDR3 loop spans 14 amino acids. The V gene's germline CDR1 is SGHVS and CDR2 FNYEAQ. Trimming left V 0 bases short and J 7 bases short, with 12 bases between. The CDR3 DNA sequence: TGTGCCAGCAGCTTAGCGGGCCAGGGGGGGACCCAGTACTTC. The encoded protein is CASSLAGQGGTQYF.

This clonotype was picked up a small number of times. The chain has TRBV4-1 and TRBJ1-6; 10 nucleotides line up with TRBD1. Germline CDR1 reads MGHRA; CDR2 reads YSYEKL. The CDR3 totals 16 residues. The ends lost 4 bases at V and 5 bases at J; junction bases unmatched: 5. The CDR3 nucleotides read TGCGCCAGCAGCCGAACCGGGACAGGGGATAATTCACCCCTCCACTTT. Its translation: CASSRTGTGDNSPLHF.

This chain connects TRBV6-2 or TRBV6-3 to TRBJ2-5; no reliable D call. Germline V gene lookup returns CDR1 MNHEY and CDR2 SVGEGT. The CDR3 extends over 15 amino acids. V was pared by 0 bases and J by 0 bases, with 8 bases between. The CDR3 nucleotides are TGTGCCAGCAGTTACTCTAGGAACTACCAAGAGACCCAGTACTTC. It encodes CASSYSRNYQETQYF.

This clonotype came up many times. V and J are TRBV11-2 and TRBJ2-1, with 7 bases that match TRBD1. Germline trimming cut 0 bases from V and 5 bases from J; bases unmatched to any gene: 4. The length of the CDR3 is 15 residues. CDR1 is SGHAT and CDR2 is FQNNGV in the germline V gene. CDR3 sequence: CASSLEQGPNNEQFF. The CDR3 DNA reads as TGTGCCAGCAGCTTAGAACAGGGGCCAAACAATGAGCAGTTCTTC.

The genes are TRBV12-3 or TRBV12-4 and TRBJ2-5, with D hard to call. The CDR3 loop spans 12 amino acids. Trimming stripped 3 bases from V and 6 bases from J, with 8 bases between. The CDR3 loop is CASSFKGQTQYF. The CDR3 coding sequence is TGTGCCAGCAGTTTCAAGGGCCAGACCCAGTACTTC.

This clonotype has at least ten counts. CDR3 in amino acids: CASSLYEKQYF. The CDR3 DNA reads as TGCGCCAGCAGCTTGTATGAGAAGCAGTACTTC. The genes are TRBV5-1 and TRBJ2-7, with D uncertain. Germline loops: CDR1 SGHRS, CDR2 YFSETQ. The CDR3 runs 11 residues. Trimming shortened V by 1 base and J by 8 bases, and 7 bases separated the two germline ends.

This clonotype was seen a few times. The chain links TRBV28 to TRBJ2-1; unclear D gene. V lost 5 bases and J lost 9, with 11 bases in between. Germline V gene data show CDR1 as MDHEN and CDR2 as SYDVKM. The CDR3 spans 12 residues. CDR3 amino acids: CASSGGRSEQFF. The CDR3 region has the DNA TGTGCCAGCAGTGGCGGTCGCAGTGAGCAGTTCTTC.

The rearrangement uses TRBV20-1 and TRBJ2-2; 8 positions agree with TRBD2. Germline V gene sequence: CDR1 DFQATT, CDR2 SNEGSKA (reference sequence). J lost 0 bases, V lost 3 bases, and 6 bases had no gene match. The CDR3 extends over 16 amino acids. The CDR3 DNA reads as TGCAGTGCTAGGCCGAGCGGGGGACCGAACACCGGGGAGCTGTTTTTT. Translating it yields CSARPSGGPNTGELFF.

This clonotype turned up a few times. The CDR3 DNA sequence: TGTGCCAGCTCACCACCGAGACTAGCGGGAGGGCCGGGTGAGCAGTTCTTC. Translated: CASSPPRLAGGPGEQFF. V and J are TRBV18 and TRBJ2-1, with 14 nucleotides matching TRBD2. CDR1 and CDR2 from the germline V gene are KGHSH and LQKENI. This CDR3 has 17 residues. V shed 0 bases and J 9 bases; nucleotides not matched to a gene: 7.

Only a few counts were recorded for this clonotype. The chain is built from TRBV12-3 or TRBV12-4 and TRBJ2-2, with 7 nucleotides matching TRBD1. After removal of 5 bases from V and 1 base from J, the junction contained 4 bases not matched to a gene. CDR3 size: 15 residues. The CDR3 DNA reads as TGTGCCAGCAGTAGGGACAGCCGGAACACCGGGGAGCTGTTTTTT. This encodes CASSRDSRNTGELFF.

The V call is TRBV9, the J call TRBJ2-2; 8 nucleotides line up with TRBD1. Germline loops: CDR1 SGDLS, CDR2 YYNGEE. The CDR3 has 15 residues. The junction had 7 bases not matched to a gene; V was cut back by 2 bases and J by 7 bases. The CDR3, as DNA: TGTGCCAGCAGCGTCAGGGGGCAGTTGGACGGGGAGCTGTTTTTT. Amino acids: CASSVRGQLDGELFF.

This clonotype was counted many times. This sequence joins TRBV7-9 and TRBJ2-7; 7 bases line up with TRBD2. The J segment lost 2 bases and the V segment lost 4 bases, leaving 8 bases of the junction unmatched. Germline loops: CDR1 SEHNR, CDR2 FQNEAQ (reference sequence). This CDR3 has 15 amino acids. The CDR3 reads CASSSRAGEPYEQYF. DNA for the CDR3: TGTGCCAGCAGCTCCCGGGCGGGGGAACCCTACGAGCAGTACTTC.

In DNA, the CDR3 is TGCGCCAGCAGCCAAAGCGGCGGGGTTGGGGGCACTGAAGCTTTCTTT. Residues: CASSQSGGVGGTEAFF. The J gene is TRBJ1-1, the V gene TRBV4-1; a possible D gene is TRBD1 (5 bases). V gave up 2 bases and J gave up 4 bases, with 17 bases separating them. Germline loops: CDR1 MGHRA, CDR2 YSYEKL. CDR3 length: 16 residues.

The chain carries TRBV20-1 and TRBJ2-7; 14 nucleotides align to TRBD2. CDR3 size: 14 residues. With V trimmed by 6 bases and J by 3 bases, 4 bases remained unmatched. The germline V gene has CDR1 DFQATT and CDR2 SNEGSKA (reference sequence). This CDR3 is CSAGLAGEVYEQYF. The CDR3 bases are TGCAGTGCGGGACTAGCGGGGGAGGTCTACGAGCAGTACTTC.

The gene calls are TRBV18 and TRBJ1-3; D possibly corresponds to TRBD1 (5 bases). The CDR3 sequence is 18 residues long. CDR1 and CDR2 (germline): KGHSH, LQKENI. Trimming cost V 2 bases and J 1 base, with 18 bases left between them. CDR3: CASSPANSIDSSGNTIYF. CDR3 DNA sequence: TGTGCCAGCTCACCAGCTAATAGTATTGACAGTTCTGGAAACACCATATATTTT.

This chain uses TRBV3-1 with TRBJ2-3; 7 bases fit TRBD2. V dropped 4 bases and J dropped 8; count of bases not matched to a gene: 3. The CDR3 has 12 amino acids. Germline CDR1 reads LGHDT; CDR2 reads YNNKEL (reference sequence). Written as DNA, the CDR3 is TGTGCCAGCAGCCCCGGGACTACTACGCAGTATTTT. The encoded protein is CASSPGTTTQYF.

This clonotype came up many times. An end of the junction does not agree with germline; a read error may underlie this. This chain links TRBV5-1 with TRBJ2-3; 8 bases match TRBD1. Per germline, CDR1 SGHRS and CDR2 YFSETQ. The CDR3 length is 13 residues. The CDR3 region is CASSLTGGDTQYF. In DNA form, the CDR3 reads TGTGCCAGCAGCTTAACAGGGGGAGATACGCAGTATTTT.

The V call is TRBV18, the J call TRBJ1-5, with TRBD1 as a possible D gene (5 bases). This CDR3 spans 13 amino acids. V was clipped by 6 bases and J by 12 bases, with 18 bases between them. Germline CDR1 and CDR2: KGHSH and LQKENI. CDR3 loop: CASSFGTANGQHF. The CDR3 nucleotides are TGTGCCAGCTCCTTCGGGACGGCCAACGGCCAGCATTTT. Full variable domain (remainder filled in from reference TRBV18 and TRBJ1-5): NAGVMQNPRHLVRRRGQEARLRCSPMKGHSHVYWYRQLPEEGLKFMVYLQKENIIDESGMPKERFSAEFPKEGPSILRIQQVVRGDSAAYFCASSFGTANGQHFGDGTRLSIL.

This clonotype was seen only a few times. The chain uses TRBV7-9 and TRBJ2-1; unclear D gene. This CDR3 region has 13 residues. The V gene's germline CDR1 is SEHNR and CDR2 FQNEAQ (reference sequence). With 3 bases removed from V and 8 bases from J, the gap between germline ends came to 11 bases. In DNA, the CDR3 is TGTGCCAGCAGCTTCGTGTCAAGCGATGAGCAGTTCTTC. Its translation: CASSFVSSDEQFF.

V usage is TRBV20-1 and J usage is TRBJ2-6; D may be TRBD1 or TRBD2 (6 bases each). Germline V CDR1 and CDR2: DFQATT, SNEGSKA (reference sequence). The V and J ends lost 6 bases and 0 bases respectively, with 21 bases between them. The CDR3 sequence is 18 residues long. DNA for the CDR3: TGCAGTGCCAGATCGACAGGACTATTCTGCTCTGGGGCCAACGTCCTGACTTTC. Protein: CSARSTGLFCSGANVLTF.